The sample holds one count of the clone carrying this T cell receptor beta chain. Its antigen is not known. The data are from a study of cytomegalovirus exposure and HLA in healthy donors. Broader study findings: According to a subsequent analysis, TCR clusters from the first cohort were inclined to appear together in the 120 validation repertoires.

Profiling relied on immunoSEQ multiplex PCR, and the TCRdb table lists in-frame clones only, not all of them. The table records 120,000 or so clones, under 90% of them present only once. Germline CDR1 reads SGHRS; CDR2 reads YFSETQ. CDR3 length equals 16 residues. The J segment lost 7 bases and the V segment lost 2 bases, leaving 12 bases of the junction unmatched. The receptor was isolated from a woman aged 25 to 39 in good health and CMV-seronegative. The sample consisted of PBMCs. The genes are TRBV5-1 and TRBJ2-5, with 9 bases matching TRBD2. Here the CDR3 reads CASSFGASGERGTQYF. The CDR3 DNA reads TGCGCCAGCAGCTTCGGGGCTAGCGGGGAGCGTGGGACCCAGTACTTC.